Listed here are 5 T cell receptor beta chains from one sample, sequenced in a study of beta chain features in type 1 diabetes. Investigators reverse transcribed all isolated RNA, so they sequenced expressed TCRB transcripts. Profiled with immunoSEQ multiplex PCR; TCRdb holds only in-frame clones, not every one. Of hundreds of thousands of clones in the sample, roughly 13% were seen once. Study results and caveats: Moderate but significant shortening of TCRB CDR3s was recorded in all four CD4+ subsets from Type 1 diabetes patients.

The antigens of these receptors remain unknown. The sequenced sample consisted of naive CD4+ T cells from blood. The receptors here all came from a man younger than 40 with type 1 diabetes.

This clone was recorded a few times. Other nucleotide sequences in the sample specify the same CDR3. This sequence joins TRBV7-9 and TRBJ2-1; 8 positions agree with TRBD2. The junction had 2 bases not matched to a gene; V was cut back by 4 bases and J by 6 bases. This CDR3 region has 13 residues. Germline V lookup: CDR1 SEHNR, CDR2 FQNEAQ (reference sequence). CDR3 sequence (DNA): TGTGCCAGCAGCTCCGGGACTAGCAATGAGCAGTTCTTC. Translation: CASSSGTSNEQFF.

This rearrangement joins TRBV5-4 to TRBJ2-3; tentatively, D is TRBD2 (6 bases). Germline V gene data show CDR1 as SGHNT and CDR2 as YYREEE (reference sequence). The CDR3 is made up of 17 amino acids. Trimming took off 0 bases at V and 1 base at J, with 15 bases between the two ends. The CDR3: CASSLGAGMGGTDTQYF. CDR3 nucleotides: TGTGCCAGCAGCTTGGGGGCGGGAATGGGCGGCACAGATACGCAGTATTTT.

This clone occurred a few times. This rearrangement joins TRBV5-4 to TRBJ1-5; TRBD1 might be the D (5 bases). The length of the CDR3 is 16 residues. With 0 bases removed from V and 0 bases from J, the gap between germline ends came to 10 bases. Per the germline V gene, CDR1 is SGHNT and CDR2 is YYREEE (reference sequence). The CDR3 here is CASSLGGALSNQPQHF. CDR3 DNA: TGTGCCAGCAGCTTGGGTGGGGCCCTTAGCAATCAGCCCCAGCATTTT. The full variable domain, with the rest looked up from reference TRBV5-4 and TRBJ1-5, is ETGVTQSPTHLIKTRGQQVTLRCSSQSGHNTVSWYQQALGQGPQFIFQYYREEENGRGNFPPRFSGLQFPNYSSELNVNALELDDSALYLCASSLGGALSNQPQHFGDGTRLSIL.

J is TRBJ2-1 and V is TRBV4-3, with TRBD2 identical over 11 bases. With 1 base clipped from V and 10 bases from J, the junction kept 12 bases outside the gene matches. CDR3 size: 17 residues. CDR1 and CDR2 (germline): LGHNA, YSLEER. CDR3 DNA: TGCGCCAGCAGCCAAGCGGAACTAGCGGGAGTTGGAGGAGAGCAGTTCTTC. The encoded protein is CASSQAELAGVGGEQFF.

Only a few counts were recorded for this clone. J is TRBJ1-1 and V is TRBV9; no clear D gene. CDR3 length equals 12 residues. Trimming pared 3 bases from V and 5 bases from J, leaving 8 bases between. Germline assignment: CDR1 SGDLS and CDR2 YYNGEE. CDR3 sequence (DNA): TGTGCCAGCAGCGACGGGGAGACTGAAGCTTTCTTT. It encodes CASSDGETEAFF. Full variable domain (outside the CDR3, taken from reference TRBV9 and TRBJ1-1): DSGVTQTPKHLITATGQRVTLRCSPRSGDLSVYWYQQSLDQGLQFLIQYYNGEERAKGNILERFSAQQFPDLHSELNLSSLELGDSALYFCASSDGETEAFFGQGTRLTVV.